This T cell receptor (beta chain) emerged from a study of siplizumab effects on memory and regulatory T cells. The length of the CDR3 is 15 residues. Trimming removed 3 bases from V and 4 bases from J, with 13 bases in between. Germline values: CDR1 SEHNR, CDR2 FQNEAQ (reference sequence). Generated by immunoSEQ multiplex PCR, the TCRdb table keeps only in-frame clones and is missing some. This table holds roughly 100,000 clones, 80% to 95% found once. The sample consisted of CD4+ T cells sorted from blood. The clonotype was recovered from a human donor in good health. The chain employs TRBV7-9 and TRBJ2-1; a possible D gene is TRBD1 (6 bases). The CDR3 bases are TGTGCCAGCAGCTTCGGCGAGGGGACATACAATGAGCAGTTCTTC. Residues: CASSFGEGTYNEQFF.